By proportion, the clone carrying this T cell receptor (beta chain) is medium-sized. Its antigen is unidentified. Diagnostic decisions used clinical symptoms, serum thyroxine and TRAb, thyroid ultrasound and orbital computed tomography. PBMCs came from 9 to 10 ml fresh peripheral blood. This sample is drawn from a study of T cells in Graves' hyperthyroidism and ophthalmopathy. Study outcomes and limitations: The model foresaw ophthalmopathy a median approximately 6.3 months prior to onset. Most thyroid-expanded clonotypes above 0.001 were also found in blood.

The CDR3 regions of TCR beta were amplified from RNA transcripts. Primed by the HTBI set, a first-round RT-PCR was run on the TCR CDR3. MiXCR was run by TCRdb on the multiplex PCR reads, yielding one entry per CDR3 protein. The sample lists about 620,000 distinct CDR3 sequences; about 17% were seen once. Input material: blood. The clonotype was recovered from a woman in her 30s with Graves' hyperthyroidism.

The CDR3 loop is CASSLPRQGAYEQYF. CDR3 in DNA: TGTGCCAGCAGTTTACCGCGACAGGGGGCGTACGAGCAGTACTTC. The gene calls are TRBV28 and TRBJ2-7, with 10 bases fitting TRBD1. There are 15 residues in the CDR3. V lost 2 bases to trimming and J lost 4 bases; unmatched junction nucleotides: 5. Per the germline V gene, CDR1 is MDHEN and CDR2 is SYDVKM.